These T cell receptor beta chains were read from a single sample in a study of cytomegalovirus exposure and HLA in healthy donors. Using immunoSEQ multiplex PCR, the repertoire was profiled, and TCRdb retains in-frame clones only, with some absent. The sample yields about 180,000 clones, roughly 80% seen once. Sequencing was carried out using PBMCs. The receptors were sampled from a man in his 60s in good health and CMV-seronegative. The CDR3 runs from the conserved cysteine through the conserved F or W. The D gene is left open where the match is weak. Some rows have no size entry. The others give once, few or many, or a class for an expanded clone.

clone_size	v_call	d_call	j_call	cdr3_nt	cdr3_aa
once	TRBV18	TRBD1	TRBJ1-4	TGTGCCAGCTCACCATCACAGGGGAGCGCAACTAATGAAAAACTGTTTTTT	CASSPSQGSATNEKLFF
-	TRBV11-3	-	TRBJ2-2	TGTGCCAGCAGCTTAGACCAATCCCGGGAGCTGTTTTTT	CASSLDQSRELFF
-	TRBV9	-	TRBJ1-5	TGTGCCAGCAGCCCTACGACCGGCGGGCCCCAGCATTTT	CASSPTTGGPQHF
-	TRBV6-4	TRBD2	TRBJ2-1	TGTGCCAGCAGTGGCCTAGCGGGAGGGCTGAATGAGCAGTTCTTC	CASSGLAGGLNEQFF
-	TRBV6-6	-	TRBJ1-5	TGTGCCAGCAGTTACTCAGAGAGGCAGCCCCAGCATTTT	CASSYSERQPQHF
-	TRBV27	-	TRBJ1-1	TGTGCCAGCAGTTTAGAGGGTAGGGCTACTGAAGCTTTCTTT	CASSLEGRATEAFF
-	TRBV5-4	TRBD1	TRBJ1-1	TGTGCCAGCAGCCGAAGGACAGGGCCCACTGAAGCTTTCTTT	CASSRRTGPTEAFF
-	TRBV9	TRBD1	TRBJ1-2	TGTGCCAGCAGCGTAGCAGGGGGCAGCTATGGCTACACCTTC	CASSVAGGSYGYTF
once	TRBV11-3	-	TRBJ2-5	TGTGCCAGCAGCTTAGAATCACAAGAGACCCAGTACTTC	CASSLESQETQYF
-	TRBV27	-	TRBJ1-3	TGTGCCAGCAGTTTAACGGTAAACTCTGGAAACACCATATATTTT	CASSLTVNSGNTIYF
few	TRBV5-1	-	TRBJ1-1	TGCGCCAGCAGCCTTACGGGGACTAACACTGAAGCTTTCTTT	CASSLTGTNTEAFF
-	TRBV13	-	TRBJ2-7	TGTGCCAGCAGCCCCAGGACTAATTGGTACGAGCAGTACTTC	CASSPRTNWYEQYF
-	TRBV11-2	TRBD2	TRBJ2-1	TGTGCCAGCAGCTTAGATCGGGGGGAAACCTTATACAATGAGCAGTTCTTC	CASSLDRGETLYNEQFF
few	TRBV28	-	TRBJ2-1	TGTGCCAGCAGTTTATTGCAGGGTATGAATGAGCAGTTCTTC	CASSLLQGMNEQFF
-	TRBV21-1	-	TRBJ1-5	TGTGCCAGCAGCAAACTAGGGGCAGGGCGATTCAATCAGCCCCAGCATTTT	CASSKLGAGRFNQPQHF
-	TRBV9	-	TRBJ2-7	TGTGCCAGCAGCGTAGGAGGCCAGGGGAGCTACGAGCAGTACTTC	CASSVGGQGSYEQYF
-	TRBV27	TRBD2	TRBJ2-5	TGTGCCAGCAGCCCCTTGCTAGCGGGAGGTGGGGAGACCCAGTACTTC	CASSPLLAGGGETQYF
-	TRBV9	-	TRBJ1-4	TGTGCCAGCAGCGGGGGGCGACAGGCCCCTAATGAAAAACTGTTTTTT	CASSGGRQAPNEKLFF
-	TRBV6-5	-	TRBJ2-7	TGTGCCAGCAGGGTACTTGGGGGGGAGCAGTACTTC	CASRVLGGEQYF
-	TRBV6-1	-	TRBJ1-5	TGTGCCAGCAGTGAAGTTGGGGGGGCCCGTCAGCCTCAGCATTTT	CASSEVGGARQPQHF
-	TRBV7-9	-	TRBJ1-5	TGTGCCAGCTCGCGAGCGAATAGCAATCAGCCCCAGCATTTT	CASSRANSNQPQHF
once	TRBV18	-	TRBJ2-2	TGTGCCAGCTCACCAGAGATAGAGCCGAACACCGGGGAGCTGTTTTTT	CASSPEIEPNTGELFF
few	TRBV7-9	-	TRBJ1-1	TGTGCCAGCAGCACAACGACAGCTACCACTGAAGCTTTCTTT	CASSTTTATTEAFF
-	TRBV19	TRBD1	TRBJ2-7	TGTGCCAGTAGTTCAGGACAGGGTTACGAGCAGTACTTC	CASSSGQGYEQYF
few	TRBV9	-	TRBJ2-7	TGTGCCAGCAGCGTAGGGGTCGGGTGGTTCGAGCAGTACTTC	CASSVGVGWFEQYF
-	TRBV7-9	TRBD1	TRBJ1-4	TGTGCCAGCAGTTCGTCGGGACAGTTGAATGAAAAACTGTTTTTT	CASSSSGQLNEKLFF
-	TRBV28	-	TRBJ2-4	TGTGCCAGCAGTGGGGGGGGGCTAGCCAAAAACATTCAGTACTTC	CASSGGGLAKNIQYF
-	TRBV7-9	TRBD1	TRBJ2-7	TGTTCCAGCAGCTTAACAGGGGGCGAGCAGTACTTC	CSSSLTGGEQYF
-	TRBV7-8	TRBD1	TRBJ2-7	TGTGCCAGCAGCTCTAGACAGGGTCGGTCCTACGAGCAGTACTTC	CASSSRQGRSYEQYF
-	TRBV7-2	TRBD1	TRBJ2-7	TGTGCCAGCAGCTTACAGGGGGAAAGCTCCTACGAGCAGTACTTC	CASSLQGESSYEQYF
-	TRBV13	-	TRBJ2-1	TGTGCCAGCAGCCGTGACGGGACTCGGGAGCAGTTCTTC	CASSRDGTREQFF
-	TRBV4-2	-	TRBJ1-2	TGTGCCAGCAGCCAAGATCTTTCGGGGGACTATGGCTACACCTTC	CASSQDLSGDYGYTF
-	TRBV10-3	-	TRBJ2-2	TGTGCCATCAGTGAGGAAGGACAGTCCCCCGGGGAGCTGTTTTTT	CAISEEGQSPGELFF